This paragraph covers one TCR beta chain sequence. Its antigen is still unknown. The sample comes from a study of shared clonotypes between healthy human individuals. Study-wide points: The genetic and exposure-history diversity represented was limited by few donors.

The CDR3 loop spans 14 amino acids. CDR1 MNHNS and CDR2 SASEGT come from the germline V gene. J lost 3 bases, V lost 7 bases, and 5 bases had no gene match. Sequenced by immunoSEQ multiplex PCR; TCRdb stores in-frame clones only, minus some. The sample has about 490,000 clones, about 79% seen once; the top ten hold over 10%. The sequencing sample was made of PBMCs. V gene TRBV6-1 combines with J gene TRBJ1-4; 7 nucleotides align to TRBD1. The receptor's source is a middle-aged woman in good health. Some clones in this sample may be carry-over from other donors' samples. The CDR3 is CASKTGLANEKLFF. The CDR3 DNA sequence: TGTGCCAGCAAGACAGGGCTAGCTAATGAAAAACTGTTTTTT.